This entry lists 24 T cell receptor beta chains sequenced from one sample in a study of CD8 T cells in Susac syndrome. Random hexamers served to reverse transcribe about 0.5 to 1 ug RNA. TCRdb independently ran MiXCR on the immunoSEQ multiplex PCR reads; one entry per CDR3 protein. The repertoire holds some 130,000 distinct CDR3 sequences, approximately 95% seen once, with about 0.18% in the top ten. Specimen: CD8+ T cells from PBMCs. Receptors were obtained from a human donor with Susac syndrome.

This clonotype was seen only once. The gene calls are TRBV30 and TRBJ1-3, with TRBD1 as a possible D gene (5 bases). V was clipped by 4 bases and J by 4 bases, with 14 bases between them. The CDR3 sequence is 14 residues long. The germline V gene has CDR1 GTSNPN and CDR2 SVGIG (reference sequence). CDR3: CAWNPGGTGNTIYF. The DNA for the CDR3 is TGTGCCTGGAACCCGGGCGGGACGGGAAACACCATATATTTT. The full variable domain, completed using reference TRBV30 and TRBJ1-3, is SQTIHQWPATLVQPVGSPLSLECTVEGTSNPNLYWYRQAAGRGLQLLFYSVGIGQISSEVPQNLSASRPQDRQFILSSKKLLLSDSGFYLCAWNPGGTGNTIYFGEGSWLTVV.

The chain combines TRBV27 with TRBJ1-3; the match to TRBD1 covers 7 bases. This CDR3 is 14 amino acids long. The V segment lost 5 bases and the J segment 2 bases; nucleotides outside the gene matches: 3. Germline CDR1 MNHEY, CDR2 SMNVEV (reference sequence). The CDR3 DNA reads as TGTGCCAGCAGTACCGGGACAGCTGGAAACACCATATATTTT. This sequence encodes CASSTGTAGNTIYF.

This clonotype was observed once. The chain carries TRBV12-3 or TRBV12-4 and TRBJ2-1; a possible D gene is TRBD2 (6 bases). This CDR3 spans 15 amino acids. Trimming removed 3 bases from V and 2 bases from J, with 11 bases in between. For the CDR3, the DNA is TGTGCCAGCAGTTTTAGGGAGGTTCCCTACAATGAGCAGTTCTTC. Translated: CASSFREVPYNEQFF.

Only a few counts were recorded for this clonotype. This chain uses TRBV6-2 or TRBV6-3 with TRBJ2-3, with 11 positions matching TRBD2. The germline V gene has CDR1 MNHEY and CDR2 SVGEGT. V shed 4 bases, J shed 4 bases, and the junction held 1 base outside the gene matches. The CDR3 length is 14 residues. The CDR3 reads CASSLGLAADTQYF. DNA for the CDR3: TGTGCCAGCAGTTTGGGACTAGCGGCAGATACGCAGTATTTT.

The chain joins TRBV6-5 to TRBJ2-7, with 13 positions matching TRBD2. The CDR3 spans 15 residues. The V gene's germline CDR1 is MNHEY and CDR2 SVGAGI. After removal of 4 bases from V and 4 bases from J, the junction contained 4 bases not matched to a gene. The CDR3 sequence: CASSSTGLAGYEQYF. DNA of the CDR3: TGTGCCAGCAGTTCCACGGGACTAGCGGGGTACGAGCAGTACTTC.

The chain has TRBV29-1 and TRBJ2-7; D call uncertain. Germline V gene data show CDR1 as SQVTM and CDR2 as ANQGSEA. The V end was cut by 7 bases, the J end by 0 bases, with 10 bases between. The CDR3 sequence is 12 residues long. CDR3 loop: CSAVISSYEQYF. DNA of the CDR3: TGCAGCGCGGTCATAAGCTCCTACGAGCAGTACTTC.

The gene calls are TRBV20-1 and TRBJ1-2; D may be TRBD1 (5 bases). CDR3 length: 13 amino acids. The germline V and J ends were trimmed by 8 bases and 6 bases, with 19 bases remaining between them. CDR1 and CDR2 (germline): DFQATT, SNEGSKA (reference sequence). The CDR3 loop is CSPPPGQGDGYTF. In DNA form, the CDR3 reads TGCAGTCCTCCCCCGGGGCAGGGTGATGGCTACACCTTC.

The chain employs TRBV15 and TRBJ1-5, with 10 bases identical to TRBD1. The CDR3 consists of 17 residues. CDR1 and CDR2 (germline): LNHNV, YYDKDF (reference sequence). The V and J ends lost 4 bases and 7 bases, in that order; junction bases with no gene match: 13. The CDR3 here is CATSTGGTGELWQPQHF. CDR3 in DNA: TGTGCCACCAGCACAGGTGGGACAGGGGAGTTGTGGCAGCCCCAGCATTTT.

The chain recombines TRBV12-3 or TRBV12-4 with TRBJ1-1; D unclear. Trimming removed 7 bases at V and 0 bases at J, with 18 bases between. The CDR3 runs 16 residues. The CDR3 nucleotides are TGTGCCAGCACTCTCGGGGATGGGTTTATGAACACTGAAGCTTTCTTT. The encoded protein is CASTLGDGFMNTEAFF.

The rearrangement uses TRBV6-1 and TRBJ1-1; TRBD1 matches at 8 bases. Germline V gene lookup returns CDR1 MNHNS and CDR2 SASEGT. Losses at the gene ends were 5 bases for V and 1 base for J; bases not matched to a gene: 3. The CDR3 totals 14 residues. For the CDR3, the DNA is TGTGCCAGCAGTAAAGGACAGGGGAACACTGAAGCTTTCTTT. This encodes CASSKGQGNTEAFF.

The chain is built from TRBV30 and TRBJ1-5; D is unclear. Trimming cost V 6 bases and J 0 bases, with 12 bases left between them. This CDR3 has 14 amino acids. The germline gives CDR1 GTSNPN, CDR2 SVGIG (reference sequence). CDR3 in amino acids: CACAMSHSNQPQHF. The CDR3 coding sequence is TGTGCCTGCGCGATGTCTCATAGCAATCAGCCCCAGCATTTT.

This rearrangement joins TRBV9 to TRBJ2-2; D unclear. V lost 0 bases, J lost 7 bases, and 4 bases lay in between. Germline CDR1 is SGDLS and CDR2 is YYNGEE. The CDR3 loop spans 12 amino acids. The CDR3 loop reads CASSVEVGELFF. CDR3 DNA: TGTGCCAGCAGCGTAGAAGTCGGGGAGCTGTTTTTT.

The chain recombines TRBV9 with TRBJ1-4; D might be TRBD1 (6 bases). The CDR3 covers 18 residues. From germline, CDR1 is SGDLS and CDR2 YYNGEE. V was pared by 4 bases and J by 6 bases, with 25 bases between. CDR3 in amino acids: CASSKTPKERTEDEKLFF. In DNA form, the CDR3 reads TGTGCCAGCAGCAAGACACCCAAGGAAAGGACAGAGGATGAAAAACTGTTTTTT.

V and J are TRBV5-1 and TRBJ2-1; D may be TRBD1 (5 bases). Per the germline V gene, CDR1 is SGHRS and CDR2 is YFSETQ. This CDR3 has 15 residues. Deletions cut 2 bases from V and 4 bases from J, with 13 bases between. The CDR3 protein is CASSFGQGSYNEQFF. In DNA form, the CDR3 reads TGCGCCAGCAGCTTTGGGCAGGGCTCTTACAATGAGCAGTTCTTC.

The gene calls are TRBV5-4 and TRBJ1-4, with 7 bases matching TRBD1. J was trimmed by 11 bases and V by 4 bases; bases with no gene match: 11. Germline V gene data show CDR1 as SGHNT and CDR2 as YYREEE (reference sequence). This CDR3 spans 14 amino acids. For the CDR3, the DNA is TGTGCCAGCAGCGAAATGGTCGGGACAGATAAACTGTTTTTT. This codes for CASSEMVGTDKLFF. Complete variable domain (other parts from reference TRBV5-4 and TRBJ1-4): ETGVTQSPTHLIKTRGQQVTLRCSSQSGHNTVSWYQQALGQGPQFIFQYYREEENGRGNFPPRFSGLQFPNYSSELNVNALELDDSALYLCASSEMVGTDKLFFGSGTQLSVL.

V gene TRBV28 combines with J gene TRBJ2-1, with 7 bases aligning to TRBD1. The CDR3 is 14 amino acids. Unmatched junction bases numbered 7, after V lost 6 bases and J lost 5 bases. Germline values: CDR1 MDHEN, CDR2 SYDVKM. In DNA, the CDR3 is TGTGCCAGCAGGCCGGGACAGATGAACAATGAGCAGTTCTTC. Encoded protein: CASRPGQMNNEQFF.

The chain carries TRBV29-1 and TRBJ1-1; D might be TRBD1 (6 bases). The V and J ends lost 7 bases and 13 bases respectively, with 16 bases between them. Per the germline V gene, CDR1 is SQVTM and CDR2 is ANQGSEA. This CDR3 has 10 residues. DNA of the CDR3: TGCAGCGCCCGGACAGAACAGGTTTTCTTT. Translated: CSARTEQVFF.

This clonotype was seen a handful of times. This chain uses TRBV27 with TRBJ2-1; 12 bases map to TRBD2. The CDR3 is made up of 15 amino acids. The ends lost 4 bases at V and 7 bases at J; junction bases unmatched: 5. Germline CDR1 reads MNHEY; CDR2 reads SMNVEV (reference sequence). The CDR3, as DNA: TGTGCCAGCAGTTCCCCCGGACTAGCGGGAAATGAGCAGTTCTTC. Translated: CASSSPGLAGNEQFF.

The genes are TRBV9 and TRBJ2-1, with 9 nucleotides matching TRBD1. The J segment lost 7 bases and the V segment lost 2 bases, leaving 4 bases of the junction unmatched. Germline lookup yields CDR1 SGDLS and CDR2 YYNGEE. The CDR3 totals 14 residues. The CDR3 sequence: CASSVTGGLNEQFF. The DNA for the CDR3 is TGTGCCAGCAGCGTCACAGGGGGCCTTAATGAGCAGTTCTTC.

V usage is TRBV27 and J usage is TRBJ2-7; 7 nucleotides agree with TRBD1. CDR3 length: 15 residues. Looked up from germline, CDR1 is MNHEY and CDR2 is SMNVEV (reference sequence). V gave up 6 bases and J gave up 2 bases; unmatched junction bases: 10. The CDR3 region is CASSTTGTATYEQYF. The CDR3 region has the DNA TGTGCCAGCAGCACAACCGGGACAGCAACCTACGAGCAGTACTTC.

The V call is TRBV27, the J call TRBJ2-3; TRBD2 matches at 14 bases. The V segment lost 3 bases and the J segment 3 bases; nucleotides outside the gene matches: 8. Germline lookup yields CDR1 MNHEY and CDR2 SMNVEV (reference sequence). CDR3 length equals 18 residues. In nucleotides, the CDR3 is TGTGCCAGCAGTTTCCAGGGACTAGCGGGAGTAGGAACAGATACGCAGTATTTT. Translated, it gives CASSFQGLAGVGTDTQYF.

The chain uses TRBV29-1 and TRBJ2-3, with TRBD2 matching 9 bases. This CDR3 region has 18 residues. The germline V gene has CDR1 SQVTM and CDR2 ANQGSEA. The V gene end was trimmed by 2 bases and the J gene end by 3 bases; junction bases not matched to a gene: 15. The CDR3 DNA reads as TGCAGCGTTGAACGGGGGGATTTAGCGGGAGTGAGGACAGATACGCAGTATTTT. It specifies CSVERGDLAGVRTDTQYF.

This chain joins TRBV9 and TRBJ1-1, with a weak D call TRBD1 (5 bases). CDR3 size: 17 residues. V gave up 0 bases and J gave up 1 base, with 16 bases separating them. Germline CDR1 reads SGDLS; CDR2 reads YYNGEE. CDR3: CASSVGQGKRTNTEAFF. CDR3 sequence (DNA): TGTGCCAGCAGCGTAGGGCAGGGTAAGAGGACGAACACTGAAGCTTTCTTT.

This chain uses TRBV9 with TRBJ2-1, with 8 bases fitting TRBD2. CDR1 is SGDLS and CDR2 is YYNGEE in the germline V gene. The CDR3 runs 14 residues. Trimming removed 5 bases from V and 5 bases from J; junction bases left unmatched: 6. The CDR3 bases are TGTGCCAGCAGTACTAGCGGAGGGGACAATGAGCAGTTCTTC. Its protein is CASSTSGGDNEQFF.